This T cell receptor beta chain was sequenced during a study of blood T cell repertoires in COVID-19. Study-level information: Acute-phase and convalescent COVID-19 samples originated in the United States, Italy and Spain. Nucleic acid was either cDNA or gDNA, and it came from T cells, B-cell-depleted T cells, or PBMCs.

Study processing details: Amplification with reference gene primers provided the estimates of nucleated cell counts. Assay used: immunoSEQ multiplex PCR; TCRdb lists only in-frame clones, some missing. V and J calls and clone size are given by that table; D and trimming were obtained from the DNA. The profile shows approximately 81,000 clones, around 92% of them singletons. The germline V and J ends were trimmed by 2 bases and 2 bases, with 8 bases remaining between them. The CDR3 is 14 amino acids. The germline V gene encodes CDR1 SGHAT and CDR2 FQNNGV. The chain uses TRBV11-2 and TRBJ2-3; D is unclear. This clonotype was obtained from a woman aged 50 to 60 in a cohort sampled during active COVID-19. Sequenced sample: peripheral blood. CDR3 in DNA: TGTGCCAGCAGCTTATCGGGTGTCACAGATACGCAGTATTTT. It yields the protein CASSLSGVTDTQYF.